This is a list of T cell receptor beta chains from one sample in a study of T cells in localized non-small cell lung cancer. The data were produced by immunoSEQ multiplex PCR, yet TCRdb's version contains in-frame clones alone and is incomplete. The profile covers tens of thousands of clones, with around 80% appearing a single time and around 15% taken by the ten largest. The material sequenced was peripheral blood, taken before any cancer treatment. The receptors stem from a male donor aged 60 or over with stage III squamous cell lung carcinoma. Both conserved end residues are part of each CDR3. Each record gives: CDR3 DNA, CDR3 protein, D gene, clone size, J gene, V gene. A D gene is named only where the DNA matches it firmly. Clone size, where shown, is once, few, many, or a class for clones that have expanded.

TGTGCCAGCAGCTTGGGAACGAGTGCGCCCCTCGGAGATACGCAGTATTTT	CASSLGTSAPLGDTQYF	-	-	TRBJ2-3	TRBV5-4
TGTGCCAGCAGCTTCTCGGGAACTAGCGTCCCTCAAGCCAAAAACATTCAGTACTTC	CASSFSGTSVPQAKNIQYF	TRBD2	-	TRBJ2-4	TRBV13
TGCGCCAGCAGCTTGTCGGGACAGGGGGAGAATGAGCAGTTCTTC	CASSLSGQGENEQFF	TRBD1	-	TRBJ2-1	TRBV5-1
TGTGCCAGTAGTACCAGGGGGCTTGTCTACAATGAGCAGTTCTTC	CASSTRGLVYNEQFF	TRBD1	-	TRBJ2-1	TRBV19
TGTGCCAGTAGTATTAGTGTGGGGGCGGGGAGCAATCAGCCCCAGCATTTT	CASSISVGAGSNQPQHF	-	-	TRBJ1-5	TRBV19
TGTGCCAGCAGACGTGAACAGGGTGAAAAACTGTTTTTT	CASRREQGEKLFF	-	-	TRBJ1-4	TRBV2
TGTGCCAGCAGTTCGCCCAGGGGTAACACTGAAGCTTTCTTT	CASSSPRGNTEAFF	-	-	TRBJ1-1	TRBV6-6
TGTGCCACCCGACAGGGGGCAACGTCCAATCAGCCCCAGCATTTT	CATRQGATSNQPQHF	TRBD1	-	TRBJ1-5	TRBV6-5
TGTGCCAGCTCACCATTTCCGGGACAGGCAGGCAATCAGCCCCAGCATTTT	CASSPFPGQAGNQPQHF	TRBD1	-	TRBJ1-5	TRBV18
TGTGCCAGCTCACAGATTCATGCCGCTGACAGGGTAAACACTGAAGCTTTCTTT	CASSQIHAADRVNTEAFF	TRBD1	-	TRBJ1-1	TRBV18
TGTGCCAGCAGCTTAAGTTTCGATTCACCCCTCCACTTT	CASSLSFDSPLHF	-	-	TRBJ1-6	TRBV7-8
TGTGCCACCGCGACAGGGAAGACAGATACGCAGTATTTT	CATATGKTDTQYF	TRBD1	-	TRBJ2-3	TRBV19
TGTGCCAGCAGCTACACCGGGACAGGCGAAAAACTGTTTTTT	CASSYTGTGEKLFF	TRBD1	-	TRBJ1-4	TRBV5-6
TGTGCCTGGAGTCGGGGGGATCTCGCCGGGGAGCTGTTTTTT	CAWSRGDLAGELFF	TRBD2	-	TRBJ2-2	TRBV30
TGTGCCAGCAGTGAAGCCGGGACAGGGGGGACTGAAGCTTTCTTT	CASSEAGTGGTEAFF	TRBD1	-	TRBJ1-1	TRBV2
TGTGCCAGCAGTTACTCAAGGACAGGGGGGAGTAATACGCAGTATTTT	CASSYSRTGGSNTQYF	TRBD1	once	TRBJ2-3	TRBV6-6
TGTGCCAGCAGCTTGGGGAACTACGAGCAGTACTTC	CASSLGNYEQYF	-	-	TRBJ2-7	TRBV5-4
TGTGCCAGCTCATACGGACAGTCCTCCAGCGAGCAGTACTTC	CASSYGQSSSEQYF	-	-	TRBJ2-7	TRBV18
TGTGCCAGCAGCCCGGACGGAAGCTATGGCTACACCTTC	CASSPDGSYGYTF	-	once	TRBJ1-2	TRBV7-8
TGTGCCAGCAGCTTGGCGGCAGGACTAGCGGGAAGATACGAGCAGTACTTC	CASSLAAGLAGRYEQYF	TRBD2	-	TRBJ2-7	TRBV5-4
TGCGCCAGCAGTCAAGGGCGGGACAACCTCTTTTATCAGCCCCAGCATTTT	CASSQGRDNLFYQPQHF	-	-	TRBJ1-5	TRBV23-1
TGCGCCAGCAGTGAGTCGGGACCAGATACGCAGTATTTT	CASSESGPDTQYF	-	-	TRBJ2-3	TRBV10-2
TGTGCCAGTAGTCTCCGAAAGGGGAGAGATGAGCAGTTCTTC	CASSLRKGRDEQFF	-	-	TRBJ2-1	TRBV19
TGCGCCAGCAGCCAAGTACACAGGGGGCTTACTAATGAAAAACTGTTTTTT	CASSQVHRGLTNEKLFF	TRBD1	-	TRBJ1-4	TRBV4-1